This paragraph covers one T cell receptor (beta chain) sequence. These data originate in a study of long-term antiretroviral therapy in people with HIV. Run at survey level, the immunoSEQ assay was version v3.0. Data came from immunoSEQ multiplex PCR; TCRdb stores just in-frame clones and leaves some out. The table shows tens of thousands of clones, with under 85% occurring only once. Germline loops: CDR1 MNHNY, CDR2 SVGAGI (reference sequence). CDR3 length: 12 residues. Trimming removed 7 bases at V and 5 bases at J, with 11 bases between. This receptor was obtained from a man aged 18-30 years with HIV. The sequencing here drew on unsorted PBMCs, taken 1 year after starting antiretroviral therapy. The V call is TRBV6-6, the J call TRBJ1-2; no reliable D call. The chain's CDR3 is CASMENSYGYTF. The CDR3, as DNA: TGTGCCAGCATGGAAAACAGTTATGGCTACACCTTC.